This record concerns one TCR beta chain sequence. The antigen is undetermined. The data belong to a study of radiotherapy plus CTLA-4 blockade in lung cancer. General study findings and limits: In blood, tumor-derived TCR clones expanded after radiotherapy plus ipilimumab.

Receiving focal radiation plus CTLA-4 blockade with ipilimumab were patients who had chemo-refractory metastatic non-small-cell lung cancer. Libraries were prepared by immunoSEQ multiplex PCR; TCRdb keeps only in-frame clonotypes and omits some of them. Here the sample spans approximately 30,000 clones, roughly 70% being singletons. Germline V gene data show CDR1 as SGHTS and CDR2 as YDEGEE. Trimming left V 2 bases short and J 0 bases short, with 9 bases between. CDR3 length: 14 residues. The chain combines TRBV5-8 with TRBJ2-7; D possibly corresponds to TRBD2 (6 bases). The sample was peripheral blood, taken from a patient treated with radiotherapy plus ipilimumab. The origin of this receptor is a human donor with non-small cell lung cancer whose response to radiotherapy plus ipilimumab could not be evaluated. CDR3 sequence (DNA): TGTGCCAGCAGCTTCCAGCGGGCCTCCTACGAGCAGTACTTC. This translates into CASSFQRASYEQYF.